The source of this T cell receptor (beta chain) is a study of regulatory T cells in long-lasting Graves disease. Time point specified: newly diagnosed GD, antithyroid drugs for less than 3 months. Generation of the TCR library employed RNA extracted from PBMCs. An endocrinology department in Xi'an, China, supplied the patients. The CDR3 covers 13 residues. V was clipped by 4 bases and J by 7 bases, with 9 bases between them. Per the germline V gene, CDR1 is SGHRS and CDR2 is YFSETQ. This clonotype has a handful of counts. Building of the TCR beta libraries involved iRepertoire HTBI primers and Arm-PCR of CDR3 regions. One entry per CDR3 protein results from TCRdb running MiXCR on the multiplex PCR reads. The sample contains around 320,000 distinct CDR3 sequences, 16% of which appear only once. The same sample was also used in a study of T cells in Graves' hyperthyroidism and ophthalmopathy. In that study: Lactation, pregnancy, other autoimmune disease or uncontrolled infection excluded patients.

The chain employs TRBV5-1 and TRBJ1-6; D is uncertain. The origin of this receptor is a man aged 35 to 55 with Graves disease. The sequencing here drew on peripheral blood mononuclear cells (PBMCs), taken at new diagnosis, from a patient treated with antithyroid drugs. The CDR3 region is CASSPVPNSPLHF. CDR3 in DNA: TGCGCCAGCAGCCCGGTACCCAATTCACCCCTCCACTTT.